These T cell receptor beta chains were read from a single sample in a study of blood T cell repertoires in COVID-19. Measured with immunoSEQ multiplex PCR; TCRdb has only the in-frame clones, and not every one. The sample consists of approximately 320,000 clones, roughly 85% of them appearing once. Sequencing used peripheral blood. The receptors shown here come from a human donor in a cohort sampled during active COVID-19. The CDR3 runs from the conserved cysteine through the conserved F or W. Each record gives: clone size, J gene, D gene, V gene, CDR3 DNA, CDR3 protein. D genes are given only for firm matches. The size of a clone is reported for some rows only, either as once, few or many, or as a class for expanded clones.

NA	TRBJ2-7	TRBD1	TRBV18	TGTGCCAGCTCACGAGGACAGGCCTACGAGCAGTACTTC	CASSRGQAYEQYF
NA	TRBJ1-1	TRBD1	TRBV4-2	TGTGCCAGCAGCCAAGACACAGGGGGGATGAGGACTGAAGCTTTCTTT	CASSQDTGGMRTEAFF
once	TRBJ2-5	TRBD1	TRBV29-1	TGCAGCTTTTCGACAGGGTCGGGAGAGACCCAGTACTTC	CSFSTGSGETQYF
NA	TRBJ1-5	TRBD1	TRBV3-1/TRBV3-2	TGTGCCAGCAGCTCCGGGACAGGGAACAATCAGCCCCAGCATTTT	CASSSGTGNNQPQHF
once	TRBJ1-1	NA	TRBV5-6	TGTGCCAGCAGCTTGCAGGGGATTTACACTGAAGCTTTCTTT	CASSLQGIYTEAFF
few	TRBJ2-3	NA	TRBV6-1	TGTGCCAGCAGTGAAGAGGGGGGGGGAGCAGATACGCAGTATTTT	CASSEEGGGADTQYF
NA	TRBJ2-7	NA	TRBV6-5	TGTGCCAGCAGTCCCTCCCCGCGCGGCGAGCAGTACTTC	CASSPSPRGEQYF
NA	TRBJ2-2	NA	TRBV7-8	TGTGCCAGCAGCTTAATCGGCGGGGCCAACACCGGGGAGCTGTTTTTT	CASSLIGGANTGELFF
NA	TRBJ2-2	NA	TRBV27	TGTGCCAGCAGTTCACGGGCCGGGGAGCTGTTTTTT	CASSSRAGELFF
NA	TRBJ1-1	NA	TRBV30	TGTGCCTGGAGCCAAAACGGGGGAACTAATGAAGCTTTCTTT	CAWSQNGGTNEAFF
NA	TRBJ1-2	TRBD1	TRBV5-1	TGCGCCAGCAGCGGCGGACAGGGGAGCAACTATGGCTACACCTTC	CASSGGQGSNYGYTF
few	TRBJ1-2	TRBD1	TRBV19	TGTGCCAGTAGTATCCAGACAGGGGGCGGTTATGGCTACACCTTC	CASSIQTGGGYGYTF
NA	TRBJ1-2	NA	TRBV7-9	TGTGCCAGCAGCTCATCCGGGACATTTTTGCGCTATGGCTACACCTTC	CASSSSGTFLRYGYTF
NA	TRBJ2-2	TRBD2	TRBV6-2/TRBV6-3	TGTGCCAGCAGTTCTAGCGGGGGGGCCGGGGAGCTGTTTTTT	CASSSSGGAGELFF
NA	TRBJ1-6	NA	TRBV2	TGTGCCAACACACCCACAGGGAATTCACCCCTCCACTTT	CANTPTGNSPLHF
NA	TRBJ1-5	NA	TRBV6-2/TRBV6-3	TGTGCCAGCAGTTCAAGAAAACGCAGTCAGCCCCAGCATTTT	CASSSRKRSQPQHF
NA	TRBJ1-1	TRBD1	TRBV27	TGTGCCAGCAGTCATACGGCAGGGGGCACTGAAGCTTTCTTT	CASSHTAGGTEAFF